This passage covers 12 T cell receptor beta chains from one sample sequenced in a study of T cells after yellow fever vaccination. Each CDR3 protein gets one entry after TCRdb re-called the 5' RACE reads with MiXCR. The sample consists of some 400,000 distinct CDR3 sequences, 6% to 8% of them appearing once. Sequencing used PBMCs, obtained 5 days after the yellow fever booster vaccination. The origin of the receptors is a young man who received the YFV17D yellow fever vaccine.

The V gene is TRBV15, the J gene TRBJ2-4; unclear D gene. The CDR3 loop spans 15 amino acids. V lost 3 bases to trimming and J lost 1 base, with 10 bases between them. The germline CDR1 and CDR2 sequences are LNHNV and YYDKDF (reference sequence). The CDR3 loop reads CATSRLGAAKNIQYF. CDR3 nucleotides: TGTGCCACCAGCAGGTTGGGCGCGGCCAAAAACATTCAGTACTTC.

The chain combines TRBV6-1 with TRBJ1-4; D might be TRBD1 (6 bases). The V gene lost 7 bases and the J gene lost 7 bases, with 13 bases spanning the gap. The length of the CDR3 is 13 residues. CDR1 and CDR2 from the germline V gene are MNHNS and SASEGT. CDR3 nucleotides: TGTGCCAGCAACGGGGGGCAAGGTGAAAAACTGTTTTTT. As protein: CASNGGQGEKLFF.

This clonotype was recorded a few times. V usage is TRBV3-1 and J usage is TRBJ2-7; 10 bases match TRBD2. CDR3 length: 15 residues. Germline V CDR1 and CDR2: LGHDT, YNNKEL (reference sequence). The V gene end was trimmed by 0 bases and the J gene end by 7 bases; junction bases not matched to a gene: 6. The CDR3 DNA sequence: TGTGCCAGCAGCCAAGACCTAGCGGGAGTGGGAGAGCAGTACTTC. It is translated as CASSQDLAGVGEQYF.

This clonotype was detected ten times or more. V and J are TRBV7-2 and TRBJ2-7; TRBD2 matches 11 bases. Losses at the gene ends were 5 bases for V and 3 bases for J; bases not matched to a gene: 6. The germline V gene encodes CDR1 SGHTA and CDR2 FQGNSA. The CDR3 runs to 15 residues. For the CDR3, the DNA is TGTGCCAGCAGCCGAATAGCGGGGGGGGACTACGAGCAGTACTTC. Protein: CASSRIAGGDYEQYF.

This clonotype was recorded a few times. The gene calls are TRBV9 and TRBJ2-7, with D tentatively TRBD1 or TRBD2 (5 bases each). CDR3 length: 15 residues. V was clipped by 4 bases and J by 5 bases, with 19 bases between them. Looked up from germline, CDR1 is SGDLS and CDR2 is YYNGEE. CDR3 in amino acids: CASSSTVPGRDEQYF. The CDR3 DNA reads as TGTGCCAGCAGCTCCACCGTCCCGGGACGGGACGAGCAGTACTTC.

This clonotype was found many times. The chain employs TRBV2 and TRBJ2-2; no clear D gene. The CDR3 is made up of 15 amino acids. CDR1 and CDR2 (germline): SNHLY, FYNNEI. The V end lost 3 bases, the J end lost 5 bases, and 13 bases lay between the germline ends. This CDR3 reads CASSERLDRTGELFF. The CDR3 nucleotides are TGTGCCAGCAGTGAGCGGCTAGACCGAACCGGGGAGCTGTTTTTT. Combining the CDR3 with reference TRBV2 and TRBJ2-2 gives the whole variable domain EPEVTQTPSHQVTQMGQEVILRCVPISNHLYFYWYRQILGQKVEFLVSFYNNEISEKSEIFDDQFSVERPDGSNFTLKIRSTKLEDSAMYFCASSERLDRTGELFFGEGSRLTVL.

This clonotype has more than one count but fewer than ten. The rearrangement uses TRBV7-6 and TRBJ2-5; no clear D. Trimming stripped 0 bases from V and 2 bases from J, with 10 bases between. The CDR3 has 15 amino acids. Germline lookup yields CDR1 SGHVS and CDR2 FNYEAQ. CDR3 sequence reads: CASSLARLSQETQYF. In DNA form, the CDR3 reads TGTGCCAGCAGCTTAGCGCGGCTCAGTCAAGAGACCCAGTACTTC.

This clonotype appeared a few times. This chain joins TRBV7-2 and TRBJ2-5, with TRBD1 identical over 7 bases. V shed 1 base, J shed 2 bases, and the junction held 4 bases outside the gene matches. Looked up from germline, CDR1 is SGHTA and CDR2 is FQGNSA. The CDR3 totals 15 residues. This CDR3 is CASSLGRDRQETQYF. CDR3 bases: TGTGCCAGCAGCTTAGGTCGGGACAGACAAGAGACCCAGTACTTC.

In its sample, this clonotype was seen many times. The chain uses TRBV12-3 or TRBV12-4 and TRBJ2-7; TRBD1 might be the D (5 bases). Trimming shortened V by 4 bases and J by 4 bases, and 8 bases separated the two germline ends. The CDR3 has 12 amino acids. The CDR3 DNA follows: TGTGCCAGCAGTTCCCAGGGATACGAGCAGTACTTC. It codes for CASSSQGYEQYF.

This clonotype was detected only a few times. DNA for the CDR3: TGCAGTGCGCGAACTAGTTCCCTCTACAATGAGCAGTTCTTC. It yields the protein CSARTSSLYNEQFF. V and J are TRBV20-1 and TRBJ2-1; the D gene is possibly TRBD2 (5 bases). The length of the CDR3 is 14 residues. Trimming removed 6 bases from V and 3 bases from J, with 15 bases in between. Germline assignment: CDR1 DFQATT and CDR2 SNEGSKA (reference sequence).

This clonotype was seen a few times. V and J are TRBV18 and TRBJ2-5, with D maybe TRBD1 (5 bases). This CDR3 has 15 residues. Looked up from germline, CDR1 is KGHSH and CDR2 is LQKENI. V lost 0 bases and J lost 2, with 10 bases in between. CDR3 DNA: TGTGCCAGCTCACCACCCAGGGCCAAACAAGAGACCCAGTACTTC. Protein: CASSPPRAKQETQYF.

This clonotype has a handful of counts. The V gene is TRBV20-1, the J gene TRBJ2-7; weak D call: TRBD2 (5 bases). Germline CDR1 reads DFQATT; CDR2 reads SNEGSKA (reference sequence). Trimming removed 7 bases at V and 3 bases at J, with 10 bases between. The CDR3 has 11 residues. CDR3 sequence: CSGYRGYEQYF. Written as DNA, the CDR3 is TGCAGTGGATACCGGGGCTACGAGCAGTACTTC.